A single sample is the source of the 19 T cell receptor beta chains below, sequenced in a study of T cell repertoires in cytomegalovirus infection (dated by TCRdb to the late 2010s). Instrument used: Illumina HiSeq 1500. Using fastp at Q25 and MiXCR, TCRdb reprocessed the public reads and kept productive beta chains. Rows with one shared CDR3 protein collapse into an entry with the most common genes and DNA. This sample is represented by 750,000 to 900,000 distinct CDR3 sequences; almost 30% of them were singletons. The top ten clones comprise roughly 13% of the sample. The treatment or condition label for this specimen denotes: in vitro stimulation with specific CMV peptide epitopes to enrich CMV-specific T cells. These receptors are not linked to any known antigen. The sequencing here drew on cultured CD8+ T cells from PBMCs, taken from culture after CMV antigen stimulation. All receptors derive from a human donor in good health (CMV status not recorded). Some clones in this sample may be carry-over from other donors' samples.

The V call is TRBV7-4, the J call TRBJ1-1; D is undetermined. Germline loops: CDR1 SGHVT, CDR2 SQSDAQ. Trimming removed 5 bases from V and 5 bases from J, with 15 bases in between. The CDR3 covers 14 residues. CDR3 region: CASSQLPVGTEAFF. CDR3 coding DNA: TGTGCCAGCAGCCAACTCCCGGTGGGGACTGAAGCTTTCTTT.

The chain uses TRBV6-1 and TRBJ2-7, with a weak D call TRBD2 (5 bases). Between the trimmed V and J ends, which lost 2 bases and 7 bases, there was a span of 15 bases. CDR3 length: 14 residues. Germline V gives CDR1 MNHNS, CDR2 SASEGT. CDR3: CASSELGAQAEQYV. The CDR3 DNA reads as TGTGCCAGCAGTGAATTGGGAGCCCAGGCGGAGCAGTACGTC.

The DNA for the CDR3 is TGTGCCAGCAGCTTGCTGGGACAGGGGGACTATGGCTACACCTTC. Encoded protein: CASSLLGQGDYGYTF. This rearrangement joins TRBV5-4 to TRBJ1-2, with 11 bases identical to TRBD1. This CDR3 has 15 amino acids. Germline values: CDR1 SGHNT, CDR2 YYREEE (reference sequence). V lost 1 base to trimming and J lost 3 bases; unmatched junction nucleotides: 2.

This clonotype was counted between two and nine times. The chain couples TRBV6-5 to TRBJ2-1, with D hard to call. V dropped 0 bases and J dropped 2 bases, with 8 bases sitting between them. The CDR3 contains 15 residues. Per germline, CDR1 MNHEY and CDR2 SVGAGI. The CDR3 DNA follows: TGTGCCAGCAGTTACTCAGGGCAGCCCTACAATGAGCAGTTCTTC. It specifies CASSYSGQPYNEQFF.

This clonotype was recorded only once. The J gene is TRBJ2-1, the V gene TRBV12-3 or TRBV12-4, with 13 bases matching TRBD2. V dropped 1 base and J dropped 14; count of bases not matched to a gene: 2. This CDR3 region has 13 residues. The CDR3 loop is CASSLGTSGGEFF. CDR3 in DNA: TGTGCCAGCAGTTTAGGGACTAGCGGGGGTGAGTTCTTC.

This clonotype has more than one count but fewer than ten. This chain joins TRBV27 and TRBJ2-1; D might be TRBD1 (7 bases). Deletions cut 3 bases from V and 1 base from J, with 13 bases between. The V gene's germline CDR1 is MNHEY and CDR2 SMNVEV (reference sequence). The CDR3 runs to 16 residues. The CDR3 DNA is TGTGCCAGCAGTTTTATGCCAGGGGGGTCCTACAATGAGCAGTTCTTC. Encoded protein: CASSFMPGGSYNEQFF.

This clonotype was counted between two and nine times. The chain employs TRBV7-6 and TRBJ1-6; 8 bases match TRBD1. V lost 6 bases to trimming and J lost 9 bases; unmatched junction nucleotides: 10. The CDR3 is 15 amino acids. Germline-derived CDR1 and CDR2 are SGHVS and FNYEAQ. CDR3 nucleotide sequence: TGTGCCAGCAGGACGGACAGGGACGACTTTTCACCCCTCCACTTT. This gives the protein CASRTDRDDFSPLHF. The full variable domain, its missing parts supplied by reference TRBV7-6 and TRBJ1-6, is GAGVSQSPRYKVTKRGQDVALRCDPISGHVSLYWYRQALGQGPEFLTYFNYEAQQDKSGLPNDRFSAERPEGSISTLTIQRTEQRDSAMYRCASRTDRDDFSPLHFGNGTRLTVT.

The chain couples TRBV4-2 to TRBJ2-7; D tentatively reads TRBD1 or TRBD2 (5 bases each). The CDR3 extends over 11 amino acids. Germline V gene sequence: CDR1 LGHNA, CDR2 YNFKEQ. Trimming removed 1 base from V and 9 bases from J, with 7 bases in between. In DNA form, the CDR3 reads TGTGCCAGCAGCCAAGTGAGGGGGCAGTACGTC. It codes for CASSQVRGQYV.

This clonotype is a singleton in its sample. The V call is TRBV20-1, the J call TRBJ2-7; D perhaps matches TRBD1 (6 bases). V lost 0 bases and J lost 1, with 13 bases in between. CDR1 and CDR2 from the germline V gene are DFQATT and SNEGSKA (reference sequence). CDR3 length equals 15 residues. The CDR3 bases are TGCAGTGCTAGAGATACCCAGGGGACATCCTACGAGCAGTACTTC. Protein sequence: CSARDTQGTSYEQYF.

This clonotype was found a few times. The rearrangement joins TRBV6-5 to TRBJ1-3; TRBD1 might be the D (5 bases). In germline, CDR1 is MNHEY, CDR2 SVGAGI. V was cut by 0 bases and J by 0 bases, with 15 bases left in between. This CDR3 contains 18 residues. CDR3 DNA: TGTGCCAGCAGTTACTCGAACGCACAGGCTCTCTCTGGAAACACCATATATTTT. Its translation is CASSYSNAQALSGNTIYF.

This clonotype has a handful of counts. This chain uses TRBV13 with TRBJ1-5; no reliable D call. V shed 0 bases and J shed 0 bases, with 9 bases lying between them. Looked up from germline, CDR1 is PRHDT and CDR2 is FYEKMQ (reference sequence). This CDR3 is 16 amino acids long. CDR3 DNA sequence: TGTGCCAGCAGCTTAGGCCGACTGAATAGCAATCAGCCCCAGCATTTT. Translation gives CASSLGRLNSNQPQHF.

The chain carries TRBV29-1 and TRBJ1-1; unclear D gene. The CDR3 spans 14 residues. Trimming took off 0 bases at V and 4 bases at J, with 12 bases between the two ends. Germline lookup yields CDR1 SQVTM and CDR2 ANQGSEA. The chain's CDR3 is CSVEEDSAGTEAFF. Written as DNA, the CDR3 is TGCAGCGTTGAAGAAGACTCGGCGGGCACTGAAGCTTTCTTT.

There are a few counts of this clonotype. V and J are TRBV19 and TRBJ2-1, with TRBD2 as a possible D gene (6 bases). CDR1 is LNHDA and CDR2 is SQIVND in the germline V gene (reference sequence). V was shortened by 0 bases and J by 7 bases, with 13 bases between the two germline ends. This CDR3 is 15 amino acids long. CDR3 sequence reads: CASSIDRGTGNEQFF. The CDR3 coding sequence is TGTGCCAGTAGTATAGATCGGGGGACCGGTAATGAGCAGTTCTTC.

This clonotype came up a few times. CDR3 DNA sequence: TGTGCCAGCAGTGGAGGGCCGGGACAGGGTATCAATGAGCAGTTCTTC. Protein sequence: CASSGGPGQGINEQFF. The rearrangement links TRBV6-1 to TRBJ2-1, with 9 bases that match TRBD1. Germline V CDR1 and CDR2: MNHNS, SASEGT. This CDR3 is built from 16 residues. V was pared by 4 bases and J by 6 bases, with 10 bases of the junction left unmatched.

The chain carries TRBV7-4 and TRBJ2-3; 7 positions match TRBD2. Germline-derived CDR1 and CDR2 are SGHVT and SQSDAQ. The CDR3 has 13 amino acids. V was clipped by 5 bases and J by 2 bases; unmatched bases: 1. The DNA of the CDR3 is TGTGCCAGCAGCCGGGAGGACACAGATACGCAGTATTTT. It is translated as CASSREDTDTQYF.

The chain is built from TRBV6-6 and TRBJ2-7; 9 nucleotides align to TRBD2. The CDR3 has 15 residues. Germline V gene lookup returns CDR1 MNHNY and CDR2 SVGAGI (reference sequence). V dropped 6 bases and J dropped 3; count of bases not matched to a gene: 9. The CDR3 coding sequence is TGTGCCAGCAGCCGCGGGGGGGAGTATCTCTACGAGCAGTACGTC. Protein sequence: CASSRGGEYLYEQYV.

This clonotype was seen more than once but under ten times. This rearrangement joins TRBV10-3 to TRBJ2-7; perhaps TRBD2 as D (5 bases). V was trimmed by 6 bases and J by 1 base, leaving 16 bases between them. Germline CDR1 ENHRY, CDR2 SYGVKD. CDR3 length: 15 amino acids. CDR3 sequence: CAIRIYVERSYEQYF. DNA of the CDR3: TGTGCCATCAGGATCTACGTAGAGCGGTCCTACGAGCAGTACTTC.

The V call is TRBV20-1, the J call TRBJ1-3; tentatively, D is TRBD1 (5 bases). The germline V and J ends were trimmed by 0 bases and 0 bases, with 21 bases remaining between them. Germline lookup yields CDR1 DFQATT and CDR2 SNEGSKA (reference sequence). There are 19 residues in the CDR3. The CDR3 bases are TGCAGTGCTAGAGATAGGGACCCGCGGCCCAGTATCTCTGGAAACACCATATATTTT. As protein: CSARDRDPRPSISGNTIYF.

There are a few counts of this clonotype. The CDR3 sequence is CASSFNVAGGRADTQYF. The DNA for the CDR3 is TGTGCCAGCAGCTTCAATGTAGCGGGGGGCCGGGCAGATACGCAGTATTTT. The gene calls are TRBV7-6 and TRBJ2-3, with TRBD2 matching 10 bases. J was trimmed by 4 bases and V by 3 bases; bases with no gene match: 10. The CDR3 sequence is 17 residues long. CDR1 and CDR2 (germline): SGHVS, FNYEAQ. The full variable domain, completed using reference TRBV7-6 and TRBJ2-3, is GAGVSQSPRYKVTKRGQDVALRCDPISGHVSLYWYRQALGQGPEFLTYFNYEAQQDKSGLPNDRFSAERPEGSISTLTIQRTEQRDSAMYRCASSFNVAGGRADTQYFGPGTRLTVL.